This entry features one T cell receptor (beta chain) sequence. Its target is not known. With a much larger clone just one base away, this may be a read error. The data derive from a study of molecular identifiers for immune sequencing clone quantification. Study-level findings and limits: Clonotypes topping 20 RNA copies carried over 99% of effector molecules but under 1% of naive ones.

The germline gives CDR1 SGHTA, CDR2 FQGNSA. This CDR3 region has 12 residues. The authors sorted naive CD8 T cells as CD8+CD4-CCR7+CD45RA+. TCRdb re-derived calls from the PCR reads in MiXCR, one entry per CDR3 protein. Found here are 37,000 or so distinct CDR3 sequences, about a fifth of them singletons; the top ten hold 7.1%. This sequence originates from a human donor in good health. Some libraries in this study had Jurkat cell RNA spiked in. Sequences were obtained from naive CD8+ T cells from blood, with Jurkat cell RNA spiked in. Noted subset: FACS-sorted CD8+CD4-CCR7+CD45RA+ naive T cells. The chain is built from TRBV7-2 and TRBJ2-5; D is unresolved. In DNA, the CDR3 is TGTGCCAGCCTAAATTTCCAAGAGACCCAGCACTTC. Its translation is CASLNFQETQHF. Full variable domain (missing parts from reference TRBV7-2 and TRBJ2-5): GAGVSQSPSNKVTEKGKDVELRCDPISGHTALYWYRQSLGQGLEFLIYFQGNSAPDKSGLPSDRFSAERTGGSVSTLTIQRTQQEDSAVYLCASLNFQETQHFGPGTRLLVL.